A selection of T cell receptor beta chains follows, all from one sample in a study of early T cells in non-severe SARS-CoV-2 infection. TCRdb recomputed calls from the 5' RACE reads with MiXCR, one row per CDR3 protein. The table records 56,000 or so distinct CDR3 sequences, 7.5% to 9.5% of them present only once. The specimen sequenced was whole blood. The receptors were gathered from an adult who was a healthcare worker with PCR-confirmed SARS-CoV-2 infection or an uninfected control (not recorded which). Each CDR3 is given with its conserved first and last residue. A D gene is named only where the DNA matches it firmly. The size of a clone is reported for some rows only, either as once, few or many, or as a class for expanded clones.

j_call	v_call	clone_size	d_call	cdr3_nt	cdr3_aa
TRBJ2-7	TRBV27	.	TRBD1	TGTGCCAGCCGAAGACAGGGGGTCTCCTACGAGCAGTACTTC	CASRRQGVSYEQYF
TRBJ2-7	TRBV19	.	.	TGTGCCAGTAGTGCCGGACGGGCCGAACTCTACGAGCAGTACTTC	CASSAGRAELYEQYF
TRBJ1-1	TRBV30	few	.	TGTGCCTGGAGCCATGGACCTCCTGAAGCTTTCTTT	CAWSHGPPEAFF
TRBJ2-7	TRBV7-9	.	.	TGTGCCAGCAGCTTAGGATCTGGGGGCCACTCCTACGAGCAGTACTTC	CASSLGSGGHSYEQYF
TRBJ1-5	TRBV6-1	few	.	TGTGCCAGCAGTGAAGGTGGGTCCAGGGCGACCCAGCATTTT	CASSEGGSRATQHF
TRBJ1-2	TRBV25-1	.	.	TGTGCCAGCAGTGAATCCCCCGACGTACCCGATGGCTACACCTTC	CASSESPDVPDGYTF
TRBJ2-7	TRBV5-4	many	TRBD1	TGTGCCAGCAGCTTGTGGGGACAGGGAGTCGAGCAGTACTTC	CASSLWGQGVEQYF
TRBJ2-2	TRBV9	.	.	TGTGCCAGCAGCTCGACTAGTCCCGGGGAGCTGTTTTTT	CASSSTSPGELFF
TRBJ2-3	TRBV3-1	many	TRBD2	TGTGCCAGCAGCCAAGATAAGCGGGGGGGAACAGATACGCAGTATTTT	CASSQDKRGGTDTQYF
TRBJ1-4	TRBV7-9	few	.	TGTGCCAGCAGCGCCCGATCCCTAGACAGAGCCAATGAAAAACTGTTTTTT	CASSARSLDRANEKLFF
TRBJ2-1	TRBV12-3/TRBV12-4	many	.	TGTGCCAGCAGCCGACAGCGTGGGGATCGCGATGAGCAGTTCTTC	CASSRQRGDRDEQFF
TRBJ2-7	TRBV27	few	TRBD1	TGTGCCAGCTGGACAGGATCCTACGAGCAGTACTTC	CASWTGSYEQYF
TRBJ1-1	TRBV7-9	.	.	TGTGCCAGCAGCCAGCATGGGAGAACTGAAGCTTTCTTT	CASSQHGRTEAFF
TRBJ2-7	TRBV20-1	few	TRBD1	TGCAGTGCTCCGGGACAGGGTGACTACGAGCAGTACTTC	CSAPGQGDYEQYF
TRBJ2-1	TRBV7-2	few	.	TGTGCCAGCAGCTTGTCAAGCACGGGCTCCTACAATGAGCAGTTCTTC	CASSLSSTGSYNEQFF
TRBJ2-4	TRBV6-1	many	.	TGTGCCAGCAGTTCACCTCTGGGGGGTCGGAACATTCAGTACTTC	CASSSPLGGRNIQYF
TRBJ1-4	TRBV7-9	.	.	TGTGCCAGCAGCTTAGTGGTCAGAACAACTAATGAAAAACTGTTTTTT	CASSLVVRTTNEKLFF
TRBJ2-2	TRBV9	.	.	TGTGCCAGCAGCGTATCCCAAACCGGGGAGCTGTTTTTT	CASSVSQTGELFF
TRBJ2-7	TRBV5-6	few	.	TGTGCCAGCAGCCACGTGAAACAGAACTCCTACGAGCAGTACTTC	CASSHVKQNSYEQYF
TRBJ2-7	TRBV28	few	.	TGTGCCAGCAGTTTACAGGATGCCTACGAGCAGTACTTC	CASSLQDAYEQYF
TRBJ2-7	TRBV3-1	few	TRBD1	TGTGCCAGCAGCCCTCAAGACAGGGACTACGAGCAGTACTTC	CASSPQDRDYEQYF
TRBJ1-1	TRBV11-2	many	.	TGTGCCAGCAGCTTAGTCGGAGCCACTGAAGCTTTCTTT	CASSLVGATEAFF
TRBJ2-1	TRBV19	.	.	TGTGCCAGCAGCCGGGGTCTCCTCAATGAGCAGTTCTTC	CASSRGLLNEQFF
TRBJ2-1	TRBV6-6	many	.	TGTGCCAGCAGTCCGGGAGCCAGCGGAGGGGACAATGAGCAGTTCTTC	CASSPGASGGDNEQFF
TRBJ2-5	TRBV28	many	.	TGTGCCAGCAAGCTCGACGGGGAGACCCAGTACTTC	CASKLDGETQYF
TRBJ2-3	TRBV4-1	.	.	TGCGCCAGCAGCCCTATAGGGGCGGATACGCAGTATTTT	CASSPIGADTQYF
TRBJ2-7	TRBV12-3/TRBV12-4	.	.	TGTGCCAGCAGTCCAGGGCCGGCTGAATCCTACGAGCAGTACTTC	CASSPGPAESYEQYF
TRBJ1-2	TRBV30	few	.	TGTGCCTGGAGTGTACAGGTTGGCGGCTACACCTTC	CAWSVQVGGYTF
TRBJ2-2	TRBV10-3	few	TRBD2	TGTGCCATCAATCCCTTGGCTAGCGGGGGGAACACCGGGGAGCTGTTTTTT	CAINPLASGGNTGELFF
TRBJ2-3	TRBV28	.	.	TGTGCCTGCAGTTTATACGTTGGAGATACGCAGTATTTT	CACSLYVGDTQYF
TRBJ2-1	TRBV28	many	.	TGTGCCAGCAGTTTTCTGGATGGAAATGAGCAGTTCTTC	CASSFLDGNEQFF
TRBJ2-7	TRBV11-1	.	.	TGTGCCAGCAGCTTAGGGGGGATTTACGAGCAGTACTTC	CASSLGGIYEQYF